This T cell receptor beta chain emerged from a study of technical replicates of blood from several donors. Some clones are missing from TCRdb's copy, which holds only in-frame ones; the method was immunoSEQ multiplex PCR. Of 60,000 to 80,000 clones in the sample, around 87% were seen once. This clone showed up just once. The sample has other DNA sequences that encode this CDR3 too. After removal of 3 bases from V and 5 bases from J, the junction contained 0 bases not matched to a gene. This CDR3 comprises 12 residues. The germline V gene encodes CDR1 ENHRY and CDR2 SYGVKD. The sequenced material came from PBMCs. The sequence derives from a human donor in good health. Some clones in this sample may be carry-over from other donors' samples. The chain couples TRBV10-3 to TRBJ1-2, with 7 bases lining up with TRBD1. CDR3 loop: CAISEQGYGYTF. CDR3 in DNA: TGTGCCATCAGTGAACAGGGGTATGGCTACACCTTC.